This TCR beta chain emerged from a study of T cell clones after liver transplantation. On the study more broadly: Three of the eight recipients were HCV-positive; the rest had non-autoimmune, non-viral transplant indications. Standard immunosuppression, with no induction, continued until 12-24 months after transplant.

The ends were cut back, 5 bases at V and 2 bases at J, with 13 bases in the middle. Germline V CDR1 and CDR2: SGHVS, FQNEAQ. This CDR3 contains 14 residues. TCRdb's copy holds only in-frame clones and misses some; the assay was immunoSEQ multiplex PCR. The sample includes some 20,000 clones, 78% seen only once; the top ten take roughly 35%. The source was CD8+ T cells from blood, collected more than 52 months after liver transplant. V and J are TRBV7-8 and TRBJ2-7; D is unresolved. The clonotype originates from a human patient who received a liver transplant. Some T cells may have come from the graft donor. The CDR3 nucleotides read TGTGCCAGCAGCGAGGAGACCCACACCTACGAGCAGTACTTC. This sequence encodes CASSEETHTYEQYF.